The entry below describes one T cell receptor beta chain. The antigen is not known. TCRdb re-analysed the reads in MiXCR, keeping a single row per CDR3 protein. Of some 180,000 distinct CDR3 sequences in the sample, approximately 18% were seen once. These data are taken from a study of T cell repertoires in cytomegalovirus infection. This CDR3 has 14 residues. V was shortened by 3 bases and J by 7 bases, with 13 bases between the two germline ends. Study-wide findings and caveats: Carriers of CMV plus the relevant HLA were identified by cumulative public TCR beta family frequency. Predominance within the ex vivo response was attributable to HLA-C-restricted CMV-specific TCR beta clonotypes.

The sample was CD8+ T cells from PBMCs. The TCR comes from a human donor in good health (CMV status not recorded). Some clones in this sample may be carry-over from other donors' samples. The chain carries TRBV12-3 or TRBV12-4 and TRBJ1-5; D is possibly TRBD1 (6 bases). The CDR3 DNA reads TGTGCCAGCAGTTTTCGGGGAACAGGGCAGCCCCAGCATTTT. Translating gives CASSFRGTGQPQHF.